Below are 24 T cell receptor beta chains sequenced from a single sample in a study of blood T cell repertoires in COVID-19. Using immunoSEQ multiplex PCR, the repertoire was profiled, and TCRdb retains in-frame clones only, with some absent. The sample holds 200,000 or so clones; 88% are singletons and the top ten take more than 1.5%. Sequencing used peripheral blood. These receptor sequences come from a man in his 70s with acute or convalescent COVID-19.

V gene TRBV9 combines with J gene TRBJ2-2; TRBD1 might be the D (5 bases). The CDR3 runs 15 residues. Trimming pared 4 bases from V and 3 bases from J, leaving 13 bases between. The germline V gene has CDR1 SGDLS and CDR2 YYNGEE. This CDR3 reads CASSSHRQYTGELFF. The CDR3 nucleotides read TGTGCCAGCAGCTCCCATCGACAGTACACCGGGGAGCTGTTTTTT.

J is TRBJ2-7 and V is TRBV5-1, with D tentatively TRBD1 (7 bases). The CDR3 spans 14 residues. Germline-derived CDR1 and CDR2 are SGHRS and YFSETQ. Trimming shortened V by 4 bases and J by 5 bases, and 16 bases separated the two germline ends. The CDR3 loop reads CASSLRQGGDEQYF. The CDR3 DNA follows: TGCGCCAGCAGCCTAAGACAGGGAGGTGACGAGCAGTACTTC.

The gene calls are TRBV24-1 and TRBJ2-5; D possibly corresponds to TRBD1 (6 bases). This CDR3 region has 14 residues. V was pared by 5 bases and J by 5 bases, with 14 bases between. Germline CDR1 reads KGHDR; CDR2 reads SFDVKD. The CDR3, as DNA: TGTGCCACCAGTGTAGGGGGTCTAGTGGAGACCCAGTACTTC. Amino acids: CATSVGGLVETQYF.

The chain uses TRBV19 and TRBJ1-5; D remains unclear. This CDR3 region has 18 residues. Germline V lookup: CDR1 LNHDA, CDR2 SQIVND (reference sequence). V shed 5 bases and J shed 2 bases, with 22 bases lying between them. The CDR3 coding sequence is TGTGCCAGTAGTGCCACTCTGGGGTCCCGGGAGGGCAATCAGCCCCAGCATTTT. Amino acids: CASSATLGSREGNQPQHF.

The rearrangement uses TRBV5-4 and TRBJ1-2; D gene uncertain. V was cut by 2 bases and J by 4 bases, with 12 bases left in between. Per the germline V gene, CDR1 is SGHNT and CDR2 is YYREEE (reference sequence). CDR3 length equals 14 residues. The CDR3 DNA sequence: TGTGCCAGCAGCTTTTGGTACAGTAGCTATGGCTACACCTTC. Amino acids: CASSFWYSSYGYTF.

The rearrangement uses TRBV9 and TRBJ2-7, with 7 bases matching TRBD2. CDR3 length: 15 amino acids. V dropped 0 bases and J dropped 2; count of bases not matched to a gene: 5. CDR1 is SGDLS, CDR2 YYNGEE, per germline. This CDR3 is CASSVGPSGTYEQYF. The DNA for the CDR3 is TGTGCCAGCAGCGTAGGGCCTAGCGGAACCTACGAGCAGTACTTC.

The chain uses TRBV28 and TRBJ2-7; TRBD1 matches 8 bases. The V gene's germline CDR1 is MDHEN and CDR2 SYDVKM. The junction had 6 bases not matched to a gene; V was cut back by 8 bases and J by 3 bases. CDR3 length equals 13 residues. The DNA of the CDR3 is TGTGCCAGCTTGACAGGGGAAAACTACGAGCAGTACTTC. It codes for CASLTGENYEQYF.

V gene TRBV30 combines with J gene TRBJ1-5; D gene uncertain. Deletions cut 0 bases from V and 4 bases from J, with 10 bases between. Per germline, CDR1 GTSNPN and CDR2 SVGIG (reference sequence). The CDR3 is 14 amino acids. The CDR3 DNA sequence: TGTGCCTGGAGTGTATCGGGTAGGAATCAGCCCCAGCATTTT. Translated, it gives CAWSVSGRNQPQHF.

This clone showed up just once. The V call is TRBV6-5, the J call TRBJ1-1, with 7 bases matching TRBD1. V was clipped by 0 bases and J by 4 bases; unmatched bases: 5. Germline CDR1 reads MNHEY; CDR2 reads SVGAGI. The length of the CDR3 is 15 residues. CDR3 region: CASSYSIKGATEAFF. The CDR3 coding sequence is TGTGCCAGCAGTTACTCAATCAAGGGGGCCACTGAAGCTTTCTTT.

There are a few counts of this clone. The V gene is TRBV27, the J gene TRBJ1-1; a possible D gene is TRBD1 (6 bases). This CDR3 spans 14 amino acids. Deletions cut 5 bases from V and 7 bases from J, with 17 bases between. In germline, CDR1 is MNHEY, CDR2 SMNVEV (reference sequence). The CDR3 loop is CASSTRDTYDEAFF. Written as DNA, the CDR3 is TGTGCCAGCAGTACCCGGGACACCTATGATGAAGCTTTCTTT.

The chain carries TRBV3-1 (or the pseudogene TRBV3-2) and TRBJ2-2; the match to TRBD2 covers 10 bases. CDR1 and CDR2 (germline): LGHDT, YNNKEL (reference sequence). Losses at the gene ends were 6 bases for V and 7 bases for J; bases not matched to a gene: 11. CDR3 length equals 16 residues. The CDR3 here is CASSPGAGGYVGELFF. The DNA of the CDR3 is TGTGCCAGCAGTCCCGGAGCGGGAGGGTATGTCGGGGAGCTGTTTTTT.

The DNA of the CDR3 is TGTGCCAGCAGCCTCATAGAAGCTAATTCACCCCTCCACTTT. It encodes CASSLIEANSPLHF. The chain is built from TRBV5-5 and TRBJ1-6; D unresolved. Looked up from germline, CDR1 is SGHKS and CDR2 is YYEKEE (reference sequence). V was clipped by 4 bases and J by 6 bases, with 11 bases between them. The CDR3 consists of 14 residues.

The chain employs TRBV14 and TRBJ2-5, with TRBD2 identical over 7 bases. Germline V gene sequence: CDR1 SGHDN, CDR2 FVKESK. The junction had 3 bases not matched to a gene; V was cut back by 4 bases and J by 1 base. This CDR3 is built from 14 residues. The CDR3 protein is CASSRSGAQETQYF. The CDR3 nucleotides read TGTGCCAGCAGCCGAAGCGGGGCCCAAGAGACCCAGTACTTC.

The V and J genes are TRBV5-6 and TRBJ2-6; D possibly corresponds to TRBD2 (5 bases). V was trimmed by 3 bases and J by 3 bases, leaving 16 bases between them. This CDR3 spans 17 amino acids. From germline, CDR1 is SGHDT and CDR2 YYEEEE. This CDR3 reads CASSSSLTGGGANVLTF. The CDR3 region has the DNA TGTGCCAGCAGCTCCAGCCTGACTGGAGGTGGGGCCAACGTCCTGACTTTC.

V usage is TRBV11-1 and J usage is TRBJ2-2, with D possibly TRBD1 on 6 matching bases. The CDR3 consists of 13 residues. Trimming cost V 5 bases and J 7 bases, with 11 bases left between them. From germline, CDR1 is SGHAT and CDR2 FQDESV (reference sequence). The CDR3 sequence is CASSPTGYGELFF. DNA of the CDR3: TGTGCCAGCAGCCCTACAGGGTACGGGGAGCTGTTTTTT. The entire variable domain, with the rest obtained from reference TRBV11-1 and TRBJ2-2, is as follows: EAEVAQSPRYKITEKSQAVAFWCDPISGHATLYWYRQILGQGPELLVQFQDESVVDDSQLPKDRFSAERLKGVDSTLKIQPAELGDSAMYLCASSPTGYGELFFGEGSRLTVL.

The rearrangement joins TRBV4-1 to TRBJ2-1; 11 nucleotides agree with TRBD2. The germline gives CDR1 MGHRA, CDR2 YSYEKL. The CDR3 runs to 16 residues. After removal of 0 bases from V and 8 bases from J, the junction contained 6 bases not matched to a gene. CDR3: CASSQDFSGRAHEQFF. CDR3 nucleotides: TGCGCCAGCAGCCAAGATTTTAGCGGGAGGGCCCATGAGCAGTTCTTC.

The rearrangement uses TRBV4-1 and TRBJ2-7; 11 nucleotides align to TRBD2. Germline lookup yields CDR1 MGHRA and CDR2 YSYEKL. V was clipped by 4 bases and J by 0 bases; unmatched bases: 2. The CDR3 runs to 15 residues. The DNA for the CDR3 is TGCGCCAGCAGCCGGGGACTAGCGGACTCCTACGAGCAGTACTTC. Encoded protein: CASSRGLADSYEQYF.

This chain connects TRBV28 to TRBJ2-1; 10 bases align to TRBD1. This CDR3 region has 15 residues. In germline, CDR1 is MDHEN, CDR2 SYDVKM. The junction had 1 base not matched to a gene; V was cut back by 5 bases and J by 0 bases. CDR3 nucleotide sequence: TGTGCCAGCAGTAGACAGGGGGCCTCCTACAATGAGCAGTTCTTC. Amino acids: CASSRQGASYNEQFF.

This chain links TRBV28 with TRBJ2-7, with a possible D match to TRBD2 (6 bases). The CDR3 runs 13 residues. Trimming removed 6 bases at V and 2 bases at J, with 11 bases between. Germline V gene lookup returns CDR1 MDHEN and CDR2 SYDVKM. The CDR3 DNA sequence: TGTGCCAGCAGGGAGGGGATCCCCTACGAGCAGTACTTC. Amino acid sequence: CASREGIPYEQYF. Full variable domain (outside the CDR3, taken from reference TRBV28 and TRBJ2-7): DVKVTQSSRYLVKRTGEKVFLECVQDMDHENMFWYRQDPGLGLRLIYFSYDVKMKEKGDIPEGYSVSREKKERFSLILESASTNQTSMYLCASREGIPYEQYFGPGTRLTVT.

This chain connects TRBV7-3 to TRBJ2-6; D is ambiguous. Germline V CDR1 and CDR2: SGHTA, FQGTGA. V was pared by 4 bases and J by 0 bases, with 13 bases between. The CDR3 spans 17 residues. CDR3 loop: CASSSRPRDSGANVLTF. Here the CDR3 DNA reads TGTGCCAGCAGCTCCAGGCCCCGCGACTCTGGGGCCAACGTCCTGACTTTC.

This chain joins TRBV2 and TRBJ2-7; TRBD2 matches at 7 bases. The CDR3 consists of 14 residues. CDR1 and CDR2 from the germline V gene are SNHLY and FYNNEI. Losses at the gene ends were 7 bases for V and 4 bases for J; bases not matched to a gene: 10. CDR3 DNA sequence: TGTGCCAGCAAGGAGGGAGGGCCCTCGTACGAGCAGTACTTC. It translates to CASKEGGPSYEQYF.

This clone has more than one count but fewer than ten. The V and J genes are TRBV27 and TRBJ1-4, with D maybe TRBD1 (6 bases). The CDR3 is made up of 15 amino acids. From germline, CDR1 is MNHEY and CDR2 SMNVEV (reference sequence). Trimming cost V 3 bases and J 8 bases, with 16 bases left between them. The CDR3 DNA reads TGTGCCAGCAGTTTTTTATCAGGGGTGGAGGAAAAACTGTTTTTT. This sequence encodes CASSFLSGVEEKLFF. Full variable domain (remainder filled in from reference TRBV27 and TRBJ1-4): EAQVTQNPRYLITVTGKKLTVTCSQNMNHEYMSWYRQDPGLGLRQIYYSMNVEVTDKGDVPEGYKVSRKEKRNFPLILESPSPNQTSLYFCASSFLSGVEEKLFFGSGTQLSVL.

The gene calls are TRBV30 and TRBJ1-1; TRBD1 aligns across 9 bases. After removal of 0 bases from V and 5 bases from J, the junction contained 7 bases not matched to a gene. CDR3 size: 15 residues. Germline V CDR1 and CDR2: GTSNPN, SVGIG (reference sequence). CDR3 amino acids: CAWSVSGTGITEAFF. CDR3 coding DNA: TGTGCCTGGAGTGTATCCGGGACAGGGATAACTGAAGCTTTCTTT.

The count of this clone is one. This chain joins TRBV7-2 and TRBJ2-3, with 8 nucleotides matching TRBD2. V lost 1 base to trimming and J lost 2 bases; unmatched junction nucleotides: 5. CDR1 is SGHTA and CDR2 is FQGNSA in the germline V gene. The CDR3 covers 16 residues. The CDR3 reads CASSLVAGLPTDTQYF. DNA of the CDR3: TGTGCCAGCAGCTTAGTAGCGGGATTACCCACAGATACGCAGTATTTT.